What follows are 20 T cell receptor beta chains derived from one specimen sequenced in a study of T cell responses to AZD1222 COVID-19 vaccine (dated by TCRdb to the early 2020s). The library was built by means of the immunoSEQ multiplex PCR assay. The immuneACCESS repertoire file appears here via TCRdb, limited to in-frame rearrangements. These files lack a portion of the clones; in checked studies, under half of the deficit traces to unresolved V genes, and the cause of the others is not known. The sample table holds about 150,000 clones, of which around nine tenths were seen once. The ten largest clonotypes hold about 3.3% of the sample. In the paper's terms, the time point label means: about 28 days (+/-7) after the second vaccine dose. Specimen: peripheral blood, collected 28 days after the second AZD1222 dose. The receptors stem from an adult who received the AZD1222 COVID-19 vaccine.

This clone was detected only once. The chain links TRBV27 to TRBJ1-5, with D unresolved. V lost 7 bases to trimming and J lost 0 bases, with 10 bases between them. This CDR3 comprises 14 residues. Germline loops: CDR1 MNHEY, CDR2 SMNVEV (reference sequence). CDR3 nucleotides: TGTGCCAGCAAAAGCCAGATTAGCAATCAGCCCCAGCATTTT. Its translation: CASKSQISNQPQHF.

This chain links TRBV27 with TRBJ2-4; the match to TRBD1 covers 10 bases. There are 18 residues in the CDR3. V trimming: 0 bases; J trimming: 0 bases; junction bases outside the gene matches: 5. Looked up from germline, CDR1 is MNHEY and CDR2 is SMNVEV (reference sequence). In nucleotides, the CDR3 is TGTGCCAGCAGTTTATCCGTAGGGACAGGGGAAGCCAAAAACATTCAGTACTTC. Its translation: CASSLSVGTGEAKNIQYF.

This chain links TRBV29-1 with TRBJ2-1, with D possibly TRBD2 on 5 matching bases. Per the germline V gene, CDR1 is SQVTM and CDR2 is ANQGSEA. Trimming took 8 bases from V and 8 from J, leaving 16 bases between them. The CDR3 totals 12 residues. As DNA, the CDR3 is TGCAGCCTACGGGCTGGTAGCGATGAGCAGTTCTTC. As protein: CSLRAGSDEQFF.

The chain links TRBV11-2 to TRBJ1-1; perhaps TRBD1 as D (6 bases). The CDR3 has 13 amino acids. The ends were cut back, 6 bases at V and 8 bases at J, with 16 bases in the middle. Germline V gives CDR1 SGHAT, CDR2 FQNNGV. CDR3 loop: CASSLMGASEAFF. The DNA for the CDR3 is TGTGCCAGCAGTTTAATGGGGGCTTCAGAAGCTTTCTTT.

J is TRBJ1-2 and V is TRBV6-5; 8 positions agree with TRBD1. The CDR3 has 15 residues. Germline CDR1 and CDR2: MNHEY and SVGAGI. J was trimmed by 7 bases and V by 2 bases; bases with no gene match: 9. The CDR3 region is CASSYQQQGEGGYTF. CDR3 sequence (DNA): TGTGCCAGCAGTTACCAACAACAGGGGGAGGGTGGCTACACCTTC.

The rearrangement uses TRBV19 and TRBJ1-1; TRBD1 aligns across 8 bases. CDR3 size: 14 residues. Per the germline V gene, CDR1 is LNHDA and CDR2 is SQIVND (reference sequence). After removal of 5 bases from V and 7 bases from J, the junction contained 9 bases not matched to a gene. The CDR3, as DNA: TGTGCCAGTAGTCCCGGGACAGGAAAGGGTGAAGCTTTCTTT. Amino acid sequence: CASSPGTGKGEAFF.

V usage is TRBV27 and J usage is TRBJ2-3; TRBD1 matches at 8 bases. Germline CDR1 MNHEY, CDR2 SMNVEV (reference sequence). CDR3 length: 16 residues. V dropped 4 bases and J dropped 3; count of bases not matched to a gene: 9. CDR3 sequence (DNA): TGTGCCAGCAGTTCCCGACAGGGGAGTATGACAGATACGCAGTATTTT. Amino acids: CASSSRQGSMTDTQYF.

For the CDR3, the DNA is TGTGCCAGCAGCTTAGACAGGATAGGAAATTCACCCCTCCACTTT. Its protein product is CASSLDRIGNSPLHF. The chain employs TRBV7-6 and TRBJ1-6; tentative D call: TRBD1 (5 bases). The germline CDR1 and CDR2 sequences are SGHVS and FNYEAQ. Trimming pared 1 base from V and 7 bases from J, leaving 11 bases between. The CDR3 contains 15 residues.

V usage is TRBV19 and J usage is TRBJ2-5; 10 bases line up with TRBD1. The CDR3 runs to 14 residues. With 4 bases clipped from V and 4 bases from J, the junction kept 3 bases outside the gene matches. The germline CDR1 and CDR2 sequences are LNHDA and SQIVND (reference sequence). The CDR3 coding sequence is TGTGCCAGTAGTAAGGGACAGGGGAGAGAGACCCAGTACTTC. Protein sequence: CASSKGQGRETQYF.

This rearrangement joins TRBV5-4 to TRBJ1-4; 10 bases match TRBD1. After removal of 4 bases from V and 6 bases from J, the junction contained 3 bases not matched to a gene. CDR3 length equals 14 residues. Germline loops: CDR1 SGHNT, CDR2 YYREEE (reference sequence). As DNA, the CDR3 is TGTGCCAGCAGCCCCGGGACAGGGGATGAAAAACTGTTTTTT. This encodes CASSPGTGDEKLFF. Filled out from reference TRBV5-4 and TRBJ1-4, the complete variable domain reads ETGVTQSPTHLIKTRGQQVTLRCSSQSGHNTVSWYQQALGQGPQFIFQYYREEENGRGNFPPRFSGLQFPNYSSELNVNALELDDSALYLCASSPGTGDEKLFFGSGTQLSVL.

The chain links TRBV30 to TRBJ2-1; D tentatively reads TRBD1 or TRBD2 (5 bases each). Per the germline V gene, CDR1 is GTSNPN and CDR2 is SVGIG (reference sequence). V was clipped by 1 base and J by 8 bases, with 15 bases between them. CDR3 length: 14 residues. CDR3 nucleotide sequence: TGTGCCTGGAGTGGAGGACCCATGGGGGATGAGCAGTTCTTC. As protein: CAWSGGPMGDEQFF.

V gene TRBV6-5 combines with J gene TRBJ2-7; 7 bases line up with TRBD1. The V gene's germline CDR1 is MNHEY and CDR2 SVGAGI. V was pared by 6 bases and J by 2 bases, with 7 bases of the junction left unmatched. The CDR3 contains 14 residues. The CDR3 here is CASRIGDSTYEQYF. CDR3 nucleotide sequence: TGTGCCAGCAGGATAGGGGACAGTACCTACGAGCAGTACTTC.

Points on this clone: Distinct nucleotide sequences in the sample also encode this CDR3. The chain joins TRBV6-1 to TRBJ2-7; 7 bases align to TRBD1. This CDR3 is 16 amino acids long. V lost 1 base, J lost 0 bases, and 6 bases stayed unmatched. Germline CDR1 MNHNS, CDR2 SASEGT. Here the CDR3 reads CASSEDGAGGSYEQYF. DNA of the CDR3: TGTGCCAGCAGTGAAGATGGGGCAGGGGGCTCCTACGAGCAGTACTTC.

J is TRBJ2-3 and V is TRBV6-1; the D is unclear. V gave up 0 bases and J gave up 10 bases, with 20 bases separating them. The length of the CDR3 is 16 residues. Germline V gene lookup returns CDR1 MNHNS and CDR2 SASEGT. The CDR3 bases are TGTGCCAGCAGTGAAGCAGAAGGGTGGGTTAGCCGGCCGCAGTATTTT. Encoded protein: CASSEAEGWVSRPQYF.

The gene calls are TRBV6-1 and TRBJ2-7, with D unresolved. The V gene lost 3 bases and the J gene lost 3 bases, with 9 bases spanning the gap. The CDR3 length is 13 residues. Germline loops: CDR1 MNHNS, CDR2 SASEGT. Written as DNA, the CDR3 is TGTGCCAGCAGTGACCTTAGTGGCTACGAGCAGTACTTC. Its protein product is CASSDLSGYEQYF.

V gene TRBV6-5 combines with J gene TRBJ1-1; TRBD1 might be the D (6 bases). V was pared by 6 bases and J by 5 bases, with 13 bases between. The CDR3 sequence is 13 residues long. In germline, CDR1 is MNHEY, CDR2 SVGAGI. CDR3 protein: CASRAGVSTEAFF. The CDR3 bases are TGTGCCAGCAGAGCAGGGGTATCAACTGAAGCTTTCTTT.

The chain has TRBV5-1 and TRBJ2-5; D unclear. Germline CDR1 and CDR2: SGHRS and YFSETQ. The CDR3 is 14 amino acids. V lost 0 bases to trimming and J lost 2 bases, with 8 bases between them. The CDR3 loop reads CASSLDPQQETQYF. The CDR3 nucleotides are TGCGCCAGCAGCTTGGACCCCCAACAAGAGACCCAGTACTTC.

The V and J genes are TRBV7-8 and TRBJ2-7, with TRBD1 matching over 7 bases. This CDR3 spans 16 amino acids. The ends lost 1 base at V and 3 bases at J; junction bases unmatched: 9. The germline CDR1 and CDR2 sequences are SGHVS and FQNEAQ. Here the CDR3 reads CASSLGVGTDNYEQYF. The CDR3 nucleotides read TGTGCCAGCAGCTTAGGCGTCGGGACAGACAACTACGAGCAGTACTTC.

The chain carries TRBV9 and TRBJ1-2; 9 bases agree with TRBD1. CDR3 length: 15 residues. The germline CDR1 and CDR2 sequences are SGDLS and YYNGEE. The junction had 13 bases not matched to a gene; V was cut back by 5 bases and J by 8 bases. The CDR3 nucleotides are TGTGCCAGCAGTACGAACAGGGGGCTCTCTGAGGGCTACACCTTC. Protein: CASSTNRGLSEGYTF. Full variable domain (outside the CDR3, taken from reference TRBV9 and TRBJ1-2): DSGVTQTPKHLITATGQRVTLRCSPRSGDLSVYWYQQSLDQGLQFLIQYYNGEERAKGNILERFSAQQFPDLHSELNLSSLELGDSALYFCASSTNRGLSEGYTFGSGTRLTVV.

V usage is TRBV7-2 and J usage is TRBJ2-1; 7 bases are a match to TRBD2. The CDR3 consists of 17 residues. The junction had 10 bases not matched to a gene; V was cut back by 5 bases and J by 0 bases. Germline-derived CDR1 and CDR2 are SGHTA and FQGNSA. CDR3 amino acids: CASSEKGTISSYNEQFF. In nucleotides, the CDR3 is TGTGCCAGCAGCGAAAAAGGGACTATCAGCTCCTACAATGAGCAGTTCTTC.